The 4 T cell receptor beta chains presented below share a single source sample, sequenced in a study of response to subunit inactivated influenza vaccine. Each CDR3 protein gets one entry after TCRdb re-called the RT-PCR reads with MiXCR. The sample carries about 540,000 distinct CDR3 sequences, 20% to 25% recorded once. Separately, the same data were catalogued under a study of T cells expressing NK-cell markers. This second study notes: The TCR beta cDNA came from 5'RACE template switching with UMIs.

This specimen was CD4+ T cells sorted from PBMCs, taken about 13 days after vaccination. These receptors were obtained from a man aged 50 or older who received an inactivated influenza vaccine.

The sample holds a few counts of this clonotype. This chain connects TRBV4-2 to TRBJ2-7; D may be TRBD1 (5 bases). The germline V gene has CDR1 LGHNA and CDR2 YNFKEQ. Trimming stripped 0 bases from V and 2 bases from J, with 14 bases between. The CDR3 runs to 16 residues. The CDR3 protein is CASSQDYTGTTYEQYF. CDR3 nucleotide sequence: TGTGCCAGCAGCCAAGATTATACAGGAACCACCTACGAGCAGTACTTC.

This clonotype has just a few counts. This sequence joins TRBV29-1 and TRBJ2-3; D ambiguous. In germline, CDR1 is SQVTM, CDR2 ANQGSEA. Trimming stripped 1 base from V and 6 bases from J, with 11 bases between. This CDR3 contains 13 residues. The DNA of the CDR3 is TGCAGCGTTGAAGTTAGCCCCCGGGATACGCAGTATTTT. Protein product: CSVEVSPRDTQYF.

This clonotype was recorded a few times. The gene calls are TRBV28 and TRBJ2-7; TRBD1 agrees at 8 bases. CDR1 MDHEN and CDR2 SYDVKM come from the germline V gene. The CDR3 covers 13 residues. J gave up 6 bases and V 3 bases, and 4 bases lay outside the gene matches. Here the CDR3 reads CASSLPGQGEQYF. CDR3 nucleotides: TGTGCCAGCAGTTTGCCCGGACAGGGCGAGCAGTACTTC.

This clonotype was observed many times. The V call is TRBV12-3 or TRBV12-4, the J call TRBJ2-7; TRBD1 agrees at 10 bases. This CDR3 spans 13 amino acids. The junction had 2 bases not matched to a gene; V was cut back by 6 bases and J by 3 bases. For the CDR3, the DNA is TGTGCCAGCAGCCGGGACAGGGGCTACGAGCAGTACTTC. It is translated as CASSRDRGYEQYF.